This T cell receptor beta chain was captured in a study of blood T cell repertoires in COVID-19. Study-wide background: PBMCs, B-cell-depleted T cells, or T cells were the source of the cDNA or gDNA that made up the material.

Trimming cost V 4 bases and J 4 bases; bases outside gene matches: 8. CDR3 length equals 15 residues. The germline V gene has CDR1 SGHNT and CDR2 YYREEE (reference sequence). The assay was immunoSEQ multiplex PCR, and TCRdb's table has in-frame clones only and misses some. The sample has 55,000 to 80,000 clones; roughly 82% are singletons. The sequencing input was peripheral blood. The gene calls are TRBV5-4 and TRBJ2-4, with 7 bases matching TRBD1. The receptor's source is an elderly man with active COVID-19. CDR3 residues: CASSPFVRGKNIQYF. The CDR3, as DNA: TGTGCCAGCAGCCCCTTCGTCAGGGGGAAAAACATTCAGTACTTC.